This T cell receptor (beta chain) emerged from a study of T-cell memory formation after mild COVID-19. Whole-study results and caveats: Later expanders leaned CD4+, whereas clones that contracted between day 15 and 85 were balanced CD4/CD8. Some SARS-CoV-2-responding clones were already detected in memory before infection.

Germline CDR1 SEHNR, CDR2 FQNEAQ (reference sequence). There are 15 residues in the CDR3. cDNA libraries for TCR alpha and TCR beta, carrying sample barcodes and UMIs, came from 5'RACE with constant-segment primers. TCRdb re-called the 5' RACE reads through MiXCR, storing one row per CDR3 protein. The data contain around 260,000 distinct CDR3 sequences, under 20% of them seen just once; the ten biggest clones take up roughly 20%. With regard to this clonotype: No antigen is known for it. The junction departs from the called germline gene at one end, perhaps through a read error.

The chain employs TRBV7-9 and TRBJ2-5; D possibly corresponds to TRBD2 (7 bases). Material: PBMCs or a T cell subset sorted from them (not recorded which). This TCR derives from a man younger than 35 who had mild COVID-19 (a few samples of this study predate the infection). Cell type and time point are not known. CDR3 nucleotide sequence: TGTGCCAGCAGCCGTTTCGGGGGGCCCTGGGAGACACAGTACTTC. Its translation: CASSRFGGPWETQYF. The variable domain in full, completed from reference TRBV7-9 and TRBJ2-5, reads DTGVSQNPRHKITKRGQNVTFRCDPISEHNRLYWYRQTLGQGPEFLTYFQNEAQLEKSRLLSDRFSAERPKGSFSTLEIQRTEQGDSAMYLCASSRFGGPWETQYFGPGTRLLVL.